The rows below give T cell receptor beta chains drawn from one sample of a study of beta chain features in type 1 diabetes. Libraries were prepared by immunoSEQ multiplex PCR; TCRdb keeps only in-frame clonotypes and omits some of them. This sample has around 130,000 clones, with about 10% found just once. The sequencing sample was made of central memory CD4+ T cells from blood. These receptor sequences come from a man between 25 and 39 years old with type 1 diabetes. Each CDR3 is given with its conserved first and last residue. Each record gives: D gene, V gene, clone size, J gene, CDR3 DNA, CDR3 protein. D genes are given only for firm matches. Only some rows state a clone size, as once, few, many or a class for expanded clones.

D gene: .; V gene: TRBV9; clone size: few; J gene: TRBJ2-2; CDR3 DNA: TGTGCCAGCAGCGTAGATGGGGCCTACACCGGGGAGCTGTTTTTT; CDR3 protein: CASSVDGAYTGELFF
D gene: TRBD1; V gene: TRBV18; clone size: .; J gene: TRBJ1-5; CDR3 DNA: TGTGCCAGCTCACCCCTTGCCGGGACAGGGAATCAGCCCCAGCATTTT; CDR3 protein: CASSPLAGTGNQPQHF
D gene: .; V gene: TRBV28; clone size: few; J gene: TRBJ2-6; CDR3 DNA: TGTGCCAGCAGTCTGGACAGCTCTGGGGCCAACGTCCTGACTTTC; CDR3 protein: CASSLDSSGANVLTF
D gene: .; V gene: TRBV20-1; clone size: .; J gene: TRBJ1-2; CDR3 DNA: TGCAGTGCTCCATGGGCCAAAATCTACACCTTC; CDR3 protein: CSAPWAKIYTF
D gene: TRBD1; V gene: TRBV9; clone size: .; J gene: TRBJ2-7; CDR3 DNA: TGTGCCAGCAGCGTAGAAGGGGGCGCATACGAGCAGTACTTC; CDR3 protein: CASSVEGGAYEQYF
D gene: TRBD1; V gene: TRBV19; clone size: .; J gene: TRBJ1-2; CDR3 DNA: TGTGCCAGTAGTACCTTGACAGGGTGGTATGGCTACACCTTC; CDR3 protein: CASSTLTGWYGYTF
D gene: .; V gene: TRBV7-2; clone size: few; J gene: TRBJ1-1; CDR3 DNA: TGTGCCAGCAGCTTTCAGGGGAAAGGCACTGAAGCTTTCTTT; CDR3 protein: CASSFQGKGTEAFF
D gene: TRBD2; V gene: TRBV4-2; clone size: few; J gene: TRBJ2-5; CDR3 DNA: TGTGCCAGCAGTCCTAGCGGGGGAGGAGAGACCCAGTACTTC; CDR3 protein: CASSPSGGGETQYF
D gene: .; V gene: TRBV28; clone size: few; J gene: TRBJ2-2; CDR3 DNA: TGTGCCAGTAAACTCCCCAGGGAGGCGAACACCGGGGAGCTGTTTTTT; CDR3 protein: CASKLPREANTGELFF
D gene: .; V gene: TRBV11-2; clone size: few; J gene: TRBJ1-6; CDR3 DNA: TGTGCCAGCACCCTCGATAGTTCACCCCTCCACTTT; CDR3 protein: CASTLDSSPLHF
D gene: TRBD1; V gene: TRBV6-1; clone size: few; J gene: TRBJ1-1; CDR3 DNA: TGTGCCAGCAGTGGGGACAGCAATGAAGCTTTCTTT; CDR3 protein: CASSGDSNEAFF
D gene: TRBD1; V gene: TRBV6-1; clone size: few; J gene: TRBJ1-5; CDR3 DNA: TGTGCCAGCAGTCCGGGACAGGCGTCGGGTCAGCCCCAGCATTTT; CDR3 protein: CASSPGQASGQPQHF
D gene: .; V gene: TRBV5-1; clone size: few; J gene: TRBJ2-1; CDR3 DNA: TGCGCCAGCAGCTTAGCTGCGGCCTACAATGAGCAGTTCTTC; CDR3 protein: CASSLAAAYNEQFF
D gene: .; V gene: TRBV4-3; clone size: .; J gene: TRBJ2-2; CDR3 DNA: TGCGCCAGCGGGACTCGTCGAGGGCCTGAACCCGGGGAGCTGTTTTTT; CDR3 protein: CASGTRRGPEPGELFF
D gene: TRBD1; V gene: TRBV5-4; clone size: few; J gene: TRBJ1-5; CDR3 DNA: TGTGCCAGCAGCCCGACAGGGGGGCAGCCCCAGCATTTT; CDR3 protein: CASSPTGGQPQHF
D gene: TRBD2; V gene: TRBV5-1; clone size: .; J gene: TRBJ2-7; CDR3 DNA: TGCGCCAGCAGCTTGGACGGGACTAGCAGCGAGCAGTACTTC; CDR3 protein: CASSLDGTSSEQYF
D gene: .; V gene: TRBV29-1; clone size: .; J gene: TRBJ1-1; CDR3 DNA: TGCAGCGTTGGGGGGGGTTGGGGAATGAACACTGAAGCTTTCTTT; CDR3 protein: CSVGGGWGMNTEAFF
D gene: .; V gene: TRBV6-1; clone size: .; J gene: TRBJ1-2; CDR3 DNA: TGTGCCAGCAGTACCCCTACGGATGGCTACACCTTC; CDR3 protein: CASSTPTDGYTF
D gene: .; V gene: TRBV9; clone size: .; J gene: TRBJ1-1; CDR3 DNA: TGTGCCAGCAGCGTGGACAGCCGCATGAACACTGAAGCTTTCTTT; CDR3 protein: CASSVDSRMNTEAFF
D gene: .; V gene: TRBV6-5; clone size: few; J gene: TRBJ1-4; CDR3 DNA: TGTGCCAGCAGTTACAGTGGAGGAGGGAATGAAAAACTGTTTTTT; CDR3 protein: CASSYSGGGNEKLFF
D gene: TRBD2; V gene: TRBV5-4; clone size: .; J gene: TRBJ2-5; CDR3 DNA: TGTGCCAGCAGCTTGATAGCGGGGGGCGGAGAGACCCAGTACTTC; CDR3 protein: CASSLIAGGGETQYF
D gene: .; V gene: TRBV2; clone size: .; J gene: TRBJ2-3; CDR3 DNA: TGTGCCAGCAGTGAGCGGGGTAGGACAGATACGCAGTATTTT; CDR3 protein: CASSERGRTDTQYF
D gene: .; V gene: TRBV28; clone size: .; J gene: TRBJ1-2; CDR3 DNA: TGTGCCAGCAGTCTGACAGGTGGTTATGGCTACACCTTC; CDR3 protein: CASSLTGGYGYTF
D gene: .; V gene: TRBV28; clone size: .; J gene: TRBJ2-1; CDR3 DNA: TGTGCCAGCAGTTTGAGTGGACTCCTGGATGAGCAGTTCTTC; CDR3 protein: CASSLSGLLDEQFF
D gene: .; V gene: TRBV6-5; clone size: few; J gene: TRBJ1-2; CDR3 DNA: TGTGCCAGCAGTTCCGGACAAGGGAACTATGGCTACACCTTC; CDR3 protein: CASSSGQGNYGYTF
D gene: TRBD2; V gene: TRBV7-6; clone size: once; J gene: TRBJ2-1; CDR3 DNA: TGTGCCAGCAGCCAGACTAGCGGGGGAAGAAATGAGCAGTTCTTC; CDR3 protein: CASSQTSGGRNEQFF
D gene: .; V gene: TRBV5-1; clone size: .; J gene: TRBJ2-3; CDR3 DNA: TGCGCCAGCAGCTCCCCGCAGTTTGATACAGATACGCAGTATTTT; CDR3 protein: CASSSPQFDTDTQYF
D gene: .; V gene: TRBV7-2; clone size: .; J gene: TRBJ2-5; CDR3 DNA: TGTGCCAGCAGCCCCGGAGCTCAACCCCAAGAGACCCAGTACTTC; CDR3 protein: CASSPGAQPQETQYF
D gene: .; V gene: TRBV28; clone size: .; J gene: TRBJ1-1; CDR3 DNA: TGTGCCAGCAGTCTCGGGGTCGGTGAAGCTTTCTTT; CDR3 protein: CASSLGVGEAFF
D gene: .; V gene: TRBV28; clone size: few; J gene: TRBJ1-2; CDR3 DNA: TGTGCCAGCAGTTTGGACAGTAACTATGGCTACACCTTC; CDR3 protein: CASSLDSNYGYTF